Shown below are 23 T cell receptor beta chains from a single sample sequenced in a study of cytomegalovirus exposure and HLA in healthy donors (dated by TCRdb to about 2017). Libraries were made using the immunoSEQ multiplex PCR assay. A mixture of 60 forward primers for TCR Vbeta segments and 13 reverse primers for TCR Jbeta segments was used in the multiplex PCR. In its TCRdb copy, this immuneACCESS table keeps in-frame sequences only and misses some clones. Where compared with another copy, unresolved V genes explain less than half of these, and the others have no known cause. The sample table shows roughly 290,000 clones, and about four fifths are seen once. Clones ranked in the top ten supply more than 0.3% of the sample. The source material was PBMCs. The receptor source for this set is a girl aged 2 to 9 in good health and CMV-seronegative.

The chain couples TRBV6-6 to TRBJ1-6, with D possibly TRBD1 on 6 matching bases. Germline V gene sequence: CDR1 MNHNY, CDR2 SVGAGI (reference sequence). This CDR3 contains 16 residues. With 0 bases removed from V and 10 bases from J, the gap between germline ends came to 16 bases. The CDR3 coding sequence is TGTGCCAGCAGTTACTCCCCGGACAGTTTGGGATCACCCCTCCACTTT. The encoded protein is CASSYSPDSLGSPLHF.

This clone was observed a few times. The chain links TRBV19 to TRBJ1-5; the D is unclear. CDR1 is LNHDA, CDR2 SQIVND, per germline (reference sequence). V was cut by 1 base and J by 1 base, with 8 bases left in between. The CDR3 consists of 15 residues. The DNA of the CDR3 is TGTGCCAGTAGTATAGGCGGCGAAAGCAATCAGCCCCAGCATTTT. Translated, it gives CASSIGGESNQPQHF.

In nucleotides, the CDR3 is TGTGCCAGCAGCTCGCCCAAGGGAGGCAGCGGGAGTGCCAATGAGCAGTTCTTC. Residues: CASSSPKGGSGSANEQFF. V usage is TRBV5-4 and J usage is TRBJ2-1; TRBD2 aligns across 8 bases. Germline assignment: CDR1 SGHNT and CDR2 YYREEE (reference sequence). The CDR3 is made up of 18 amino acids. The V segment lost 3 bases and the J segment 6 bases; nucleotides outside the gene matches: 17.

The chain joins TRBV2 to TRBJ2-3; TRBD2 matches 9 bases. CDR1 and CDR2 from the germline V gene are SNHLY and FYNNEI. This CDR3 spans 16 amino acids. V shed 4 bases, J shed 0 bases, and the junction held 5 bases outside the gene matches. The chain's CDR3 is CASSVGLAGSTDTQYF. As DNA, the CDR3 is TGTGCCAGCAGTGTCGGCCTAGCGGGGAGCACAGATACGCAGTATTTT.

The CDR3: CASTGQGTYEQYF. The CDR3, as DNA: TGTGCCAGTACGGGACAGGGGACCTACGAGCAGTACTTC. The V call is TRBV19, the J call TRBJ2-7; 10 bases line up with TRBD1. This CDR3 comprises 13 residues. The ends lost 7 bases at V and 2 bases at J; junction bases unmatched: 2. Germline V lookup: CDR1 LNHDA, CDR2 SQIVND (reference sequence). The full variable domain, completed using reference TRBV19 and TRBJ2-7, is DGGITQSPKYLFRKEGQNVTLSCEQNLNHDAMYWYRQDPGQGLRLIYYSQIVNDFQKGDIAEGYSVSREKKESFPLTVTSAQKNPTAFYLCASTGQGTYEQYFGPGTRLTVT.

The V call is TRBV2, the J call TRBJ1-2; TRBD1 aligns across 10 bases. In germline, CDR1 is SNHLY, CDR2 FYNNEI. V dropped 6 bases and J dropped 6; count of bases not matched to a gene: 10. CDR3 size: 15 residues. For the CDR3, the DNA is TGTGCCAGCAGCTTCCGGACAGGGGGAATAGATGGCTACACCTTC. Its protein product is CASSFRTGGIDGYTF.

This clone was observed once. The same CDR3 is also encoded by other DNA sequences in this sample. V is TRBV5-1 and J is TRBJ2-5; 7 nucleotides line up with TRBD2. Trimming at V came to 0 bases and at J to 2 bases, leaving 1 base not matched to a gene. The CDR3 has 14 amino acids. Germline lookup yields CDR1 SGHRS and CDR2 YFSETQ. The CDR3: CASSLGGGQETQYF. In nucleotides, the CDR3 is TGCGCCAGCAGCTTGGGCGGGGGACAAGAGACCCAGTACTTC.

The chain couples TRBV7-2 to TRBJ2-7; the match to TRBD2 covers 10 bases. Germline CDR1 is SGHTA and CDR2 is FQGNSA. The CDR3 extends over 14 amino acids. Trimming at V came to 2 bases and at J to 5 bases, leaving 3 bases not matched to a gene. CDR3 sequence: CASSLRLAGDEQYF. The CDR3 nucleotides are TGTGCCAGCAGCTTACGGCTAGCGGGAGACGAGCAGTACTTC.

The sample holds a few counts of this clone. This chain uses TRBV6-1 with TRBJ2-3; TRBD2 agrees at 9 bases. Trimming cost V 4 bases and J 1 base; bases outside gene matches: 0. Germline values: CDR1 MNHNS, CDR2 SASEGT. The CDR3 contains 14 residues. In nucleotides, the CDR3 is TGTGCCAGCAGTGGCGGGGGGGGCACAGATACGCAGTATTTT. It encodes CASSGGGGTDTQYF.

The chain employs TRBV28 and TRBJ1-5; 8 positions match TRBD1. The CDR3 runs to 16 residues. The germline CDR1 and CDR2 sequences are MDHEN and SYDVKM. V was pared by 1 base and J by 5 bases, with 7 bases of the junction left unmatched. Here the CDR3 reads CASSLSAGGRDQPQHF. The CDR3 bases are TGTGCCAGCAGTTTATCGGCAGGGGGCCGGGATCAGCCCCAGCATTTT.

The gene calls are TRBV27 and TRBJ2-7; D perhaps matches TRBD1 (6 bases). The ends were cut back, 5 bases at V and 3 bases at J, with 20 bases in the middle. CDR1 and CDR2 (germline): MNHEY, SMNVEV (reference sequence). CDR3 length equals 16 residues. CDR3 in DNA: TGTGCCAGCAGTCTGCCCGGCCAGGGGCGAATCTACGAGCAGTACTTC. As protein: CASSLPGQGRIYEQYF.

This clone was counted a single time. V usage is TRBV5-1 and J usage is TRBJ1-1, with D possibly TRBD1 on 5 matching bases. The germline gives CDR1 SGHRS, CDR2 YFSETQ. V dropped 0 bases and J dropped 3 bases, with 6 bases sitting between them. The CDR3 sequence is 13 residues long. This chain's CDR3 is CASSLGQYTEAFF. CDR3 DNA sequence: TGCGCCAGCAGCTTGGGACAGTACACTGAAGCTTTCTTT.

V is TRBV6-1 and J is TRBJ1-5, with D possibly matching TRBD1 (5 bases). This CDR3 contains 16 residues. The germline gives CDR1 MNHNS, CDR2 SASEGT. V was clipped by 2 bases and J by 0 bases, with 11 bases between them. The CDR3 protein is CASSELYRYSNQPQHF. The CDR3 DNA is TGTGCCAGCAGTGAACTGTACAGGTATAGCAATCAGCCCCAGCATTTT.

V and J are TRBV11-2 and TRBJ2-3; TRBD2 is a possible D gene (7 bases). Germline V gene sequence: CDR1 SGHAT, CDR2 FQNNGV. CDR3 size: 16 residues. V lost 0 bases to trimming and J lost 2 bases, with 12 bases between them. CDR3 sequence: CASSLDVGGLTDTQYF. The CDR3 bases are TGTGCCAGCAGCTTAGATGTGGGGGGGCTCACAGATACGCAGTATTTT.

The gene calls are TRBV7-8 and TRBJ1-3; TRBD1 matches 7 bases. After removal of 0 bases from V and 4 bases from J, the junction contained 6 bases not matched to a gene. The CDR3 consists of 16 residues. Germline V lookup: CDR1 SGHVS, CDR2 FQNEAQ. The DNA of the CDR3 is TGTGCCAGCAGCTTAGCCCCGGGACAGAACGGAAACACCATATATTTT. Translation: CASSLAPGQNGNTIYF.

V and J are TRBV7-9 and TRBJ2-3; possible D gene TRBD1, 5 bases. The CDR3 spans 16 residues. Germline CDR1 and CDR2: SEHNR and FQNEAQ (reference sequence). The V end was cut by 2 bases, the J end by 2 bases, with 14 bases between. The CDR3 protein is CASSLFPDSTTDTQYF. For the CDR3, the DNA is TGTGCCAGCAGCTTATTCCCAGACAGCACCACAGATACGCAGTATTTT.

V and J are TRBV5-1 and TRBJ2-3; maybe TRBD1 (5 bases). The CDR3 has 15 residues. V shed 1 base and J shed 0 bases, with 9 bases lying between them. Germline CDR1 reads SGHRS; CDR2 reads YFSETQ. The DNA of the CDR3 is TGCGCCAGCAGCTTGATACAGGCTAGCACAGATACGCAGTATTTT. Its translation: CASSLIQASTDTQYF.

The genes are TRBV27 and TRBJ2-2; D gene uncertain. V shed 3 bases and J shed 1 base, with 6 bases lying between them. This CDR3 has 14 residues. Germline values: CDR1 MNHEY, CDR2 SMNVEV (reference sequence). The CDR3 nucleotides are TGTGCCAGCAGTTTCGGTCTGAACACCGGGGAGCTGTTTTTT. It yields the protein CASSFGLNTGELFF.

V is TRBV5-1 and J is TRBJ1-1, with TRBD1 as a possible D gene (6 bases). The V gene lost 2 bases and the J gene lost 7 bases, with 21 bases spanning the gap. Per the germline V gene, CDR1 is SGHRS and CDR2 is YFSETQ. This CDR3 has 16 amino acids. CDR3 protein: CASSLYPPGQAIEAFF. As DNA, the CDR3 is TGCGCCAGCAGCTTATACCCTCCGGGACAAGCAATTGAAGCTTTCTTT.

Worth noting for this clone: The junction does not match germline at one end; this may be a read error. The DNA of the CDR3 is TGCAGCGTGGACTTGCGAAATTACAATGAACAGTTCTTC. It yields the protein CSVDLRNYNEQFF. The chain uses TRBV29-1 and TRBJ2-1; the D gene is possibly TRBD2 (5 bases). Germline V CDR1 and CDR2: SQVTM, ANQGSEA. The CDR3 contains 13 residues.

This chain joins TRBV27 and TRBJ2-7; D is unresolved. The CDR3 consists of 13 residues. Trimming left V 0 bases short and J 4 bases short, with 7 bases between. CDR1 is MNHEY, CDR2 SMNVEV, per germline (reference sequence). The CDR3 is CASSLSPAYEQYF. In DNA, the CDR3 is TGTGCCAGCAGTTTATCCCCCGCGTACGAGCAGTACTTC.

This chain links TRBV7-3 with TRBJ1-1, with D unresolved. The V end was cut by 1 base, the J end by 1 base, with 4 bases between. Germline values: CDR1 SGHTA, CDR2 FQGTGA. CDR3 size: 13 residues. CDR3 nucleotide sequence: TGTGCCAGCAGCTTAAACACGAACACTGAAGCTTTCTTT. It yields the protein CASSLNTNTEAFF.

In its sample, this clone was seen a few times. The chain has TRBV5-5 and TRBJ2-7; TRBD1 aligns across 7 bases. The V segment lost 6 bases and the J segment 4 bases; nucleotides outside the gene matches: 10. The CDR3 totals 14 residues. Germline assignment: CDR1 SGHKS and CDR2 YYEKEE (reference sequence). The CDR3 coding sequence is TGTGCCAGCAAAAGCGTGACAGGGCCTTACGAGCAGTACTTC. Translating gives CASKSVTGPYEQYF.